The next 8 T cell receptor beta chains were all read from a single sample in a study of T cells in Graves' hyperthyroidism and ophthalmopathy. Regions amplified from RNA transcripts were the TCR beta CDR3 regions. Using the HTBI primer set, a first-round RT-PCR was run on the TCR CDR3. TCRdb reprocessed the multiplex PCR reads with MiXCR, giving one entry per CDR3 protein. The sample shows 700,000 or so distinct CDR3 sequences, around 15% of them seen only once. Specimen: blood. These receptors all stem from a man aged 18 to 30 with Graves' hyperthyroidism.

This clonotype has just a few counts. The CDR3 nucleotides read TGTGCCAGTAGTATGAGGGGCCCACAGGGGAAGTCCGGGGAGCTGTTTTTT. This codes for CASSMRGPQGKSGELFF. The chain couples TRBV19 to TRBJ2-2; 7 bases align to TRBD1. J gave up 6 bases and V 3 bases, and 13 bases lay outside the gene matches. Germline V CDR1 and CDR2: LNHDA, SQIVND (reference sequence). This CDR3 contains 17 residues.

This clonotype came up a few times. The CDR3 here is CASRGWEKLFF. As DNA, the CDR3 is TGTGCCAGCAGGGGGTGGGAAAAACTGTTTTTT. The chain has TRBV28 and TRBJ1-4; D unresolved. Trimming removed 6 bases from V and 8 bases from J, with 7 bases in between. Germline V CDR1 and CDR2: MDHEN, SYDVKM. The CDR3 sequence is 11 residues long.

As concerns this clonotype: This may stem from a read error, because a much larger clone lies one nucleotide away. The chain joins TRBV7-9 to TRBJ2-1, with TRBD2 identical over 15 bases. The better agreement between TRBJ2-7 and the DNA end casts doubt on the J call. The CDR3 has 20 amino acids. Looked up from germline, CDR1 is SEHNR and CDR2 is FQNEAQ (reference sequence). The CDR3 loop reads CASSAPKSGTSGRFHNEQYF. CDR3 in DNA: TGTGCCAGCAGCGCCCCAAAATCCGGGACTAGCGGGAGGTTCCACAATGAGCAGTACTTC.

The gene calls are TRBV28 and TRBJ2-7; TRBD2 matches at 9 bases. The CDR3 sequence is 13 residues long. V dropped 3 bases and J dropped 7; count of bases not matched to a gene: 4. Germline CDR1 is MDHEN and CDR2 is SYDVKM. CDR3 amino acids: CASSLLAGFEQYF. The CDR3 bases are TGTGCCAGCAGTTTGCTAGCGGGATTTGAGCAGTACTTC.

The chain employs TRBV14 and TRBJ1-4; 8 nucleotides line up with TRBD1. V was clipped by 0 bases and J by 7 bases; unmatched bases: 7. Germline-derived CDR1 and CDR2 are SGHDN and FVKESK. This CDR3 is 16 amino acids long. This CDR3 is CASSQEVGDRGEKLFF. CDR3 nucleotide sequence: TGTGCCAGCAGCCAAGAAGTCGGAGACAGGGGTGAAAAACTGTTTTTT.

J is TRBJ2-1 and V is TRBV27; 7 bases fit TRBD2. CDR1 is MNHEY, CDR2 SMNVEV, per germline (reference sequence). The J segment lost 5 bases and the V segment lost 8 bases, leaving 24 bases of the junction unmatched. This CDR3 is built from 19 residues. The CDR3 DNA reads TGTGCCAGCGGACCTCTTCCGGGACTAACGGGAGTACGAAACAATGAGCAGTTCTTC. Translation: CASGPLPGLTGVRNNEQFF.

V and J are TRBV19 and TRBJ1-4; 9 bases match TRBD1. There are 16 residues in the CDR3. J lost 5 bases, V lost 3 bases, and 7 bases had no gene match. Germline lookup yields CDR1 LNHDA and CDR2 SQIVND (reference sequence). The CDR3 spells CASSMIAGTGNEKLFF. The CDR3 region has the DNA TGTGCCAGTAGTATGATCGCCGGGACAGGGAATGAAAAACTGTTTTTT.

This clonotype has just a few counts. The J gene is TRBJ2-1, the V gene TRBV19, with 10 bases lining up with TRBD2. V shed 1 base, J shed 8 bases, and the junction held 8 bases outside the gene matches. Looked up from germline, CDR1 is LNHDA and CDR2 is SQIVND (reference sequence). CDR3 length equals 16 residues. CDR3 region: CASSIGSSGSGDEQFF. CDR3 sequence (DNA): TGTGCCAGTAGTATAGGCTCTAGCGGGAGCGGCGATGAGCAGTTCTTC.